This T cell receptor (beta chain) was retrieved from a study of cytomegalovirus exposure and HLA in healthy donors listed by TCRdb under 2017. The study in broad terms: In an earlier analysis of 587 of the donors, 276 Gb of sequence data and some 100 million unique TCR beta sequences from roughly 200 million T cells were reported. An early release covering around 630 HLA-typed donors comprised about 320 gigabases of sequencing data and 85 million to 100 million unique TCR sequences. Of the 350 to 450 genotyped donors, 75% to 85% were placed in the genetic ancestry cluster associated with self-reported Caucasian donors. The study was designed to test whether signatures of past pathogen exposure could be identified by cataloging public T cell receptors. The T cell repertoires of around 670 subjects were profiled by immunosequencing and related to cytomegalovirus serostatus. Besides the first cohort of 666 subjects, a separate validation cohort made up of roughly 130 different subjects was used. High-throughput TCR immunosequencing, statistical association of individual TCRs with disease status, and machine learning were combined to predict cytomegalovirus infection status. A later analysis re-analyzed previously published TCR beta repertoires from roughly 600 donors and added high-resolution HLA genotyping to study TCR occurrence patterns. Rather than using new phenotypic data, the later analysis identified candidate immune exposures from TCR beta sequences and from how often those sequences occurred across donors. An earlier analysis of some 600 of the donors applied high-throughput TCR beta sequencing to assess whether each TCR beta V gene segment acted as functional or pseudogenic. Donor age, sex, ethnicity and CMV serostatus were collected together with the repertoire data. A later genetic analysis took genome-wide SNP genotypes for about 65% of the roughly 670 donors and used that subset as a discovery cohort. Every discovery cohort repertoire had been produced on one sequencing platform. HLA typing covered class I and class II loci at four-digit resolution. Typing coverage differed by locus: A, B, C, DRB1 and DQB1 were typed in roughly 629-630 donors, DQA1 in approximately 520, DPA1 in around 600, and DPB1 in 472. Roughly 5 DR-DQ haplotypes were treated as single units for association and clustering because of strong linkage in the cohort. On average, roughly 250,000 unique TCR beta nucleotide sequences were sequenced per donor among 398 genotyped donors of the cohort, with roughly 18% of those sequences being non-productive.

The library came from the immunoSEQ multiplex PCR assay. A mixture of 60 forward primers for TCR Vbeta segments and 13 reverse primers for TCR Jbeta segments was used in the multiplex PCR. Amplification of the CDR3 region of rearranged TCR beta genes was performed with a multiplex PCR assay on genomic DNA. The Illumina HiSeq System was used to sequence the amplified TCR beta libraries as 87-base-pair reads. The study's own analysis went as follows. A later analysis tallied tens of millions of unique TCR beta chains across the 700 or so repertoires, and about 12 million of those chains were shared by two or more donors. Raw reads were error-corrected and collapsed into unique sequences by a nearest-neighbor algorithm in which closely related sequences were merged to remove PCR and sequencing errors. To assign V, D and J gene segments, CDR3 sequences were aligned to IMGT reference sequences. Each retained sequence needed at least a six-nucleotide match to both a V gene segment and a J gene segment. A rearrangement counted as productive if the CDR3 had no stop codons and remained in frame with V and J, and every other rearrangement counted as non-productive. CDR3 was defined according to IMGT convention as the region running from the second conserved V-encoded cysteine to the conserved J-encoded phenylalanine. In an earlier analysis of around 570 of the donors, sequences lacking an unambiguous match to a single V gene segment were excluded. An earlier analysis of roughly 590 of the donors called V segments functional above 56.7% productive rearrangements and segregating when the between-donor standard deviation exceeded 5%. To diagnose cytomegalovirus status from the catalog of TCR beta chain sequences, a statistical classification framework was built. V and J gene assignment, in a later analysis, came from comparing TCR nucleotide sequences with IMGT/GENE-DB human TR gene sequences. Using the TCRdist pipeline, a later analysis assigned CDR3 sequences along with most-parsimonious VDJ recombination scenarios. A later analysis defined each TCR beta chain by its CDR3 amino acid sequence plus V-gene family, and excluded reads lacking a unique V-gene family. As a way to deal with suspected cross-contamination and a sequencing artifact, a later analysis dropped 592 nucleotide sequences that were highly shared and had low generation probability. A later analysis calculated a clonal expansion index for each public chain from normalized within-repertoire ranks of inferred template counts. A later analysis computed generation probabilities with a VDJ recombination model fitted to out-of-frame rearrangements, and checked the results against IGoR. Hypergeometric tests were used in a later analysis to score TCR-TCR, TCR-HLA and TCR-CMV co-occurrence, with a repertoire-size bias correction applied to the TCR pairs. A later analysis estimated false discovery rates by permuting HLA or CMV assignments 20 times. A later analysis grouped co-occurring TCRs with DBSCAN, adding TCRdist sequence similarity when clustering within HLA-allele-positive subsets. Co-occurrence clustering excluded repertoires with fewer than 30,000 or more than 120,000 public chains, plus five with anomalous nucleotide sharing. TCRdb limited this immuneACCESS table to in-frame rearrangements with V and J called. A share of clones is missing; checked studies link under half to unresolved V genes, and the rest is unexplained. The V and J calls and the clone size are those of that table, but D and trimming were determined from the DNA. This sample holds fewer than 200,000 clones; 65% to 70% were observed only once. The top ten hold around 4.5% of the sample.

Overall results and qualifications from the work: In an earlier analysis of 587 of the donors, most TCR beta V segments appeared in productive rearrangements about 90% or about 30% of the time, broadly matching IMGT annotations. Because some donors lacked HLA typing at each locus, the association tests relied only on the typed subset. The classifier was reported to diagnose cytomegalovirus status with high specificity and sensitivity in both the original cohort and the validation cohort. The earlier analysis of 587 of the donors excluded 15 to 20 rarely observed V segments, including chromosome 9 orphons, because counts were too low. Most TCR sequences were seen in very few donors, while some public TCRs were found in many individuals. In a later analysis, HLA-associated TCR beta chains were found to be more clonally expanded and to have lower generation probabilities than equally common non-associated chains. It was suggested by the authors that the approach could potentially be generalized to other disease states and immunological phenotypes. Because the 87-base-pair reads could not distinguish some IMGT-functional V segments, including TRBV6-2 and TRBV6-3, those segments were excluded. Immune exposure information for the cohort was limited to CMV serostatus. An association between a missense DCLRE1C variant and V-gene and J-gene trimming of TCR beta chains was found in a later genetic analysis and replicated in an independent cohort. Several of the top co-occurrence clusters appeared to be linked to parvovirus B19, influenza, CMV and Epstein-Barr virus, according to a later analysis. Compared with the approximately 710-donor mean, donors in an Asian-associated ancestry cluster had fewer N-insertions in productive TCRs, according to a later genetic analysis. Three of the identified cytomegalovirus-associated TCR beta chains were confirmed in vitro to be specific for cytomegalovirus antigens. Correlated functional status among segregating V segments might be attributable to linkage disequilibrium, but an unknown experimental factor could not be ruled out. Presence/absence analyses assumed roughly uniform sequencing depth across donors, an assumption that may not hold. In the study, around 150 TCR beta chains were listed as associated with cytomegalovirus. This cohort had only TCR beta chains sequenced, and the lack of alpha or paired-chain data limited which features could be detected. Specific HLA alleles were associated with about 17,000 TCR beta sequences at a false discovery rate of 0.05 in a later analysis. A later analysis found that most CMV-associated TCR beta chains appeared HLA-restricted, with HLA associations seemingly driven largely by CMV exposure. Strong co-occurrence of HLA alleles, especially DR and DQ, made assigning TCR associations to individual alleles difficult. In a later analysis, TCR association rates were found to vary across HLA loci, with the most associated TCRs seen for DRB1 alleles and the fewest for HLA-C alleles. A further reported finding was that TCR beta sequences accurately predicted the HLA-A and HLA-B alleles for most subjects in the first cohort. A cluster of highly shared sequence variants was judged likely to be a technical artifact of the sequencing pipeline.

This clone came up once. Its antigen specificity is not known. Per-nucleotide qualities are absent, and no much larger clonotype sits a single base away. CDR1 is given as SGHVS and CDR2 as FNYEAQ, both from the germline V gene. Germline trimming: 6 bases from V, 3 bases from J; junction bases outside gene matches: 2. Measured from the cysteine to the phenylalanine, the CDR3 is 15 residues long. Only the CDR3 DNA stays, 45 bases, in frame from base 1. The cohort consisted of fewer than 700 healthy bone marrow donors. All cohort members were sampled while nominally healthy, although unrecorded immune exposures were likely present. The donor was CMV seropositive and belonged to the group of around 300 seropositive cohort members. A peripheral blood sample was collected from each donor, and TCR beta sequencing was performed on peripheral blood mononuclear cells. Genomic DNA extraction from the blood cell samples was performed with the Qiagen DNeasy Blood Extraction Kit.

The V and J segments used are TRBV7-6 and TRBJ2-3; 14 of the junction bases match TRBD2. The TCR sequence derives from a woman aged 18 to 35 in good health and CMV-seropositive. The sequencing sample was made of PBMCs. The nucleotide sequence is given as TGTGCCAGCAGGAGACTAGCGGGAGGGACAGATACGCAGTATTTT. It codes for CASRRLAGGTDTQYF.